These T cell receptor beta chains were read from a single sample in a study of blood T cells in healthy people across ages. TCRdb passed the 5' RACE reads through MiXCR, listing each CDR3 protein once. The sample has about 1,800,000 distinct CDR3 sequences; 28% are singletons. The material sequenced was blood. These receptors all come from a woman in her twenties or thirties in good health. CDR3s include the opening cysteine and the closing phenylalanine or tryptophan. The D gene is left open where the match is weak. A clone size is listed for some rows: how often the clone was seen (once, few, many), or a class if it is expanded.

j_gene: TRBJ2-7
v_gene: TRBV7-2
abundance: NA
d_gene: TRBD1
CDR3nt: TGTGCCAGCAGGGACCGGGACAGTTCCTACGAGCAGTACTTC
CDR3aa: CASRDRDSSYEQYF

j_gene: TRBJ2-4
v_gene: TRBV10-3
abundance: many
d_gene: TRBD1
CDR3nt: TGTGCCACACAGGGGACAGGCAAAAACATTCAGTACTTC
CDR3aa: CATQGTGKNIQYF

j_gene: TRBJ2-1
v_gene: TRBV7-8
abundance: NA
d_gene: TRBD2
CDR3nt: TGTGCCAGCAGCCCCTTGCGGGGGAGTTCCTACAATGAGCAGTTCTTC
CDR3aa: CASSPLRGSSYNEQFF

j_gene: TRBJ2-3
v_gene: TRBV12-3/TRBV12-4
abundance: few
d_gene: NA
CDR3nt: TGTGCCAGCAGTCCCCGAGGGTGGGACGGATCCACAGATACGCAGTATTTT
CDR3aa: CASSPRGWDGSTDTQYF

j_gene: TRBJ2-4
v_gene: TRBV10-3
abundance: NA
d_gene: TRBD2
CDR3nt: TGTGCCATAGCAACTAGCGGGGCCTACAATGAGCAGTACTTC
CDR3aa: CAIATSGAYNEQYF

j_gene: TRBJ1-2
v_gene: TRBV19
abundance: NA
d_gene: NA
CDR3nt: TGTGCCACAGAAGGAGGTCCCCCAAACTATGGCTACACCTTC
CDR3aa: CATEGGPPNYGYTF

j_gene: TRBJ2-1
v_gene: TRBV12-5
abundance: NA
d_gene: NA
CDR3nt: TGTGCTAGTGGTGCGGGTTACTCCTACAATGAGCAGTTCTTC
CDR3aa: CASGAGYSYNEQFF

j_gene: TRBJ2-1
v_gene: TRBV11-2
abundance: NA
d_gene: TRBD2
CDR3nt: TGTGCCAGCAGCTTAGGCATGCGGGGGACCCAGTTCTTC
CDR3aa: CASSLGMRGTQFF

j_gene: TRBJ2-7
v_gene: TRBV11-2
abundance: once
d_gene: TRBD1
CDR3nt: TGTGTCAGCAGCCCCTGGACAGGGATGGCTTCCGAGCAGTACTTC
CDR3aa: CVSSPWTGMASEQYF

j_gene: TRBJ2-4
v_gene: TRBV6-2/TRBV6-3
abundance: few
d_gene: NA
CDR3nt: TGTGCCAGTAGACCCGGACTTAGCCCGGCCAAAAACATTCAGTACTTC
CDR3aa: CASRPGLSPAKNIQYF

j_gene: TRBJ2-7
v_gene: TRBV20-1
abundance: many
d_gene: TRBD2
CDR3nt: TGCAGTGCTAACGGGACTAGGCTCTCCTTCTACGAGCAGTACTTC
CDR3aa: CSANGTRLSFYEQYF

j_gene: TRBJ1-2
v_gene: TRBV5-6
abundance: NA
d_gene: NA
CDR3nt: TGTGCCAGCAGCTGGGGGGTCCCTAACTATGGCTACACCTTC
CDR3aa: CASSWGVPNYGYTF

j_gene: TRBJ2-2
v_gene: TRBV6-1
abundance: few
d_gene: NA
CDR3nt: TGTGCCAGCAGTAACCGAAACCCTGGGGAGCTGTTTTTT
CDR3aa: CASSNRNPGELFF

j_gene: TRBJ2-3
v_gene: TRBV25-1
abundance: NA
d_gene: NA
CDR3nt: TGTGCCAGCAGGGAAGACTCCATCTGGGATACGCAGTATTTT
CDR3aa: CASREDSIWDTQYF

j_gene: TRBJ1-2
v_gene: TRBV15
abundance: once
d_gene: NA
CDR3nt: TGTGCCACCAGCTTAACCCGGCGGCTGAACTATGGCTACACCTTC
CDR3aa: CATSLTRRLNYGYTF

j_gene: TRBJ2-1
v_gene: TRBV29-1
abundance: NA
d_gene: NA
CDR3nt: TGCAGCTCATACATGGCTTTCACCTACAATGAGCCGTTCTTC
CDR3aa: CSSYMAFTYNEPFF

j_gene: TRBJ2-6
v_gene: TRBV6-2/TRBV6-3
abundance: NA
d_gene: NA
CDR3nt: TGTGCCAGCCTAAGGGCCAACTCTGGGGCCAACGTCCTGACTTTC
CDR3aa: CASLRANSGANVLTF

j_gene: TRBJ2-6
v_gene: TRBV20-1
abundance: NA
d_gene: NA
CDR3nt: TGCAGTGCTAGTGCCCTCTCTGGGGCCAACGTCCCGACTTTC
CDR3aa: CSASALSGANVPTF

j_gene: TRBJ2-1
v_gene: TRBV10-2
abundance: NA
d_gene: NA
CDR3nt: TGCGCCAGCAAGGGTTCTAGTGTTAGGGTGGCCAATGAGCAGTTCTTC
CDR3aa: CASKGSSVRVANEQFF

j_gene: TRBJ2-7
v_gene: TRBV7-2
abundance: few
d_gene: TRBD2
CDR3nt: TGTGCCAGCAGCTTTGATAGCGGGTACGAGCAGTACTTC
CDR3aa: CASSFDSGYEQYF

j_gene: TRBJ2-2
v_gene: TRBV20-1
abundance: NA
d_gene: NA
CDR3nt: TGCAGCGCGAGGGACGGGAACACCGGGGAGCTGTTTTTT
CDR3aa: CSARDGNTGELFF